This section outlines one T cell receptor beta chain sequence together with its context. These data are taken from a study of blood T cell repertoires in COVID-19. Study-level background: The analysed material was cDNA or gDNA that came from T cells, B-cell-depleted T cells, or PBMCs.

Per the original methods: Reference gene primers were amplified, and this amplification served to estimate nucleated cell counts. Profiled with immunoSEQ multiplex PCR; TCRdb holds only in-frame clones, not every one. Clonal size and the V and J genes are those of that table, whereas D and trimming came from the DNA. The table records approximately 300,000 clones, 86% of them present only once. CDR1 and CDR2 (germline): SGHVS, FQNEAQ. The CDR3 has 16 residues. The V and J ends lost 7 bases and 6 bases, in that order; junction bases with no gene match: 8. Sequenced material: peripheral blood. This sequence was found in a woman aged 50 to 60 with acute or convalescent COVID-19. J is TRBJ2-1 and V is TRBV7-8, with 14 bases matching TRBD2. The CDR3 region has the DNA TGTGCCAGCATCGGGACTAGCGGGAGAACGGGCAATGAGCAGTTCTTC. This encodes CASIGTSGRTGNEQFF. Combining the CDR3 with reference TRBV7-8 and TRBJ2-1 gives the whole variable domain GAGVSQSPRYKVAKRGQDVALRCDPISGHVSLFWYQQALGQGPEFLTYFQNEAQLDKSGLPSDRFFAERPEGSVSTLKIQRTQQEDSAVYLCASIGTSGRTGNEQFFGPGTRLTVL.